This TCR beta chain is drawn from a study of PD-L1 blockade in urothelial cancer. The wider study: Samples of blood were analyzed 3 weeks (second dose) and 6 weeks after treatment start.

This table comes from immunoSEQ multiplex PCR, and its TCRdb copy is limited to in-frame clones, with some not included. Seen here are approximately 48,000 clones, around 87% observed once, and the top ten hold roughly 16%. CDR3 length equals 17 residues. Germline CDR1 and CDR2: LNHNV and YYDKDF (reference sequence). After removal of 0 bases from V and 6 bases from J, the junction contained 5 bases not matched to a gene. The starting material was PBMCs, obtained around atezolizumab (anti-PD-L1) treatment. V and J are TRBV15 and TRBJ2-2; 12 bases match TRBD2. This sequence originates from a man in his 60s with urothelial cancer. The CDR3 nucleotides read TGTGCCACCAGCAGAGATCGGGCTAGCGGGGGGGCCGGGGAGCTGTTTTTT. Residues: CATSRDRASGGAGELFF.